Only one count was recorded for the clone carrying this T cell receptor (beta chain). Germline V lookup: CDR1 LNHNV, CDR2 YYDKDF (reference sequence). This CDR3 spans 11 amino acids. V was shortened by 0 bases and J by 8 bases, with 5 bases between the two germline ends. The data were taken from a study of T cells after somatic rescue of genetic block. Clones were sequenced by immunoSEQ multiplex PCR, and TCRdb holds only the in-frame ones, with some missing. This sample has approximately 10,000 clones, with around two thirds found just once. This sequence originates from a boy younger than 18. The chain joins TRBV15 to TRBJ2-7; no firm D call. Sequencing used peripheral blood mononuclear cells (PBMCs). The CDR3 protein is CATSRDFQQYF. In nucleotides, the CDR3 is TGTGCCACCAGCAGAGATTTTCAGCAGTACTTC.